This TCR beta chain was sequenced for a study of CD4 T cells in relation to SARS-CoV-2 and coronaviruses (dated by TCRdb to the early 2020s). Concerning the study at large: The ViraFEST assay cultured PBMCs with antigen for around nine days, then sequenced TCR beta CDR3s to find antigen-specific clonal expansions. The Adaptive Biotechnologies TCR-sequencing kit was used to sequence samples from three pre-COVID donors and the naive versus memory experiments, while other data came from Illumina-based sequencing. The negative reference condition was either a culture with an HIV-1 Nef peptide pool or a culture with no peptide. At the level of individual TCR clonotypes, the study measured memory CD4+ T cell crossreactivity between SARS-CoV-2 spike protein and common cold coronavirus spike proteins. For other donors in the study, expansion assays were sequenced with a different, Illumina-based TCR-beta assay. Using patient-derived lymphoblastoid cell lines, the shared crossreactive spike epitopes were mapped to their HLA restriction. The paper as a whole reports these results and caveats: Compared with monoreactive clones, crossreactive clones had significantly weaker SARS-CoV-2-driven expansion, a result consistent with antigenic imprinting. Since the crossreactivity analysis centred on spike protein, crossreactivity against other viral proteins was not assessed. No donor contributed both pre-pandemic and post-infection samples, which limited tracing the source of pre-existing responses. Memory CD4+ clonotypes crossrecognizing SARS-CoV-2 and at least one common cold coronavirus spike were found in approximately 60% of donors. Small numbers of patients and of tested TCRs were a limitation of the study.

This clone turned up a few times. Its antigen is unknown. Per-nucleotide qualities are absent, and no much larger clonotype sits a single base away. The germline V gene (reference sequence) gives CDR1 as LGHDT and CDR2 as YNNKEL. Trimming at the junction amounts to 1 base on V and 6 bases on J, and the germline ends lie 15 bases apart. The CDR3 has 15 amino acids, counting the end cysteine and phenylalanine. Here the CDR3 DNA is all that survives: 45 bases in frame from base 1. Library method: the immunoSEQ multiplex PCR assay. In the authors' own workflow: During preprocessing, nonproductive sequences were removed, along with CDR3s that did not begin with C, did not end with F or W, or were shorter than 7 amino acids. Antigen-specific clonotypes were called with the MANAFEST web app on the basis of expansion relative to the reference and to other culture wells. To be counted as positive, a clone had to show significant expansion compared with the reference culture, at an FDR below 0.05, in 2 of 3 replicate wells. Positive clones also required significant expansion versus all other tandem wells and an odds ratio above 5. Pairwise Levenshtein distance, computed with the stringdist R package after three terminal residues were trimmed from each end, was used as the measure of CDR3 homology. TCRdb retrieved this table from immuneACCESS and kept in-frame rearrangements only. Not all clones are present; in checked studies, unresolved V genes account for under half, and no reason is known for the remainder. Clone size and V and J calls were adopted from that table, with D and trimming inferred from the DNA. The sample records around 24,000 clones, around 73% of which are singletons. The ten largest clones add up to roughly 18% of the sample.

CD4+ T cells from unexposed donors were collected before the COVID-19 pandemic (2011-2018). After about 10 days of culture, CD4+ T cells were isolated with the EasySep CD4+ T cell isolation kit. As cell number allowed, CD4+ T cells from unexposed donors were tested for reactivity to SARS-CoV-2 S and N and to four common cold coronavirus spike pools. Each well held 1.5 million to 2.5 million PBMCs cultured in IMDM containing 5% human AB serum and roughly 9.4 IU/ml IL-2. Half of the culture medium was replaced with fresh IL-2-containing medium on days 3 and 7. Each peptide culture condition was generally run in triplicate replicate wells. Leukapheresis product for the unexposed donors was purchased commercially. Ficoll-Paque PLUS gradient centrifugation was used to isolate PBMCs from either whole blood or leukapheresis product. PBMCs were either cryopreserved at -140 degrees C or used fresh in the expansion assay. The QIAamp Micro DNA Kit was used to extract genomic DNA from the CD4+ T cells.

The sample consisted of CD4+ T cells from PBMCs, cultured in vitro. This sequence originates from a human donor in good health. The V and J genes are TRBV3-1 (or the pseudogene TRBV3-2) and TRBJ1-2, with TRBD1 as a weak D call on 5 bases. The DNA sequence is given as TGTGCCAGCAGCCAAGGTTTCAATCGAGGGGATGGCTACACCTTC. Translated, it reads CASSQGFNRGDGYTF.